A selection of T cell receptor beta chains follows, all from one sample in a study of shared clonotypes between healthy human individuals. The method was immunoSEQ multiplex PCR; TCRdb's version includes in-frame clones alone and lacks a portion of them. The profile shows about 520,000 clones, around 85% of them singletons. The sequenced material came from PBMCs. The receptor source for this set is a woman aged 40-49 years in good health. Some clones in this sample may be carry-over from other donors' samples. CDR3s include the opening cysteine and the closing phenylalanine or tryptophan. The order of the fields is J gene, V gene, clone size, D gene, CDR3 protein, CDR3 DNA. D genes are given only for firm matches. Clone size appears in some rows only: once, few, many, or a class for an expanded clone.

TRBJ2-3 TRBV7-9 . TRBD1 CASSLDRAGGRTDTQYF TGTGCCAGCAGCTTGGACAGGGCAGGGGGAAGGACAGATACGCAGTATTTT
TRBJ1-1 TRBV7-3 once . CASSLNGAMNTEAFF TGTGCCAGCAGCTTAAATGGAGCTATGAACACTGAAGCTTTCTTT
TRBJ2-7 TRBV6-4 once TRBD2 CTSSEIAGDSYGQYF TGTACCAGCAGTGAAATAGCGGGAGACTCCTACGGGCAGTACTTC
TRBJ2-2 TRBV27 many . CASSLRLALGGELFF TGTGCCAGCAGTTTAAGGCTAGCCTTAGGGGGGGAGCTGTTTTTT
TRBJ2-2 TRBV7-9 . . CASSFGGGNTGELFF TGTGCCAGCAGCTTCGGGGGAGGGAACACCGGGGAGCTGTTTTTT
TRBJ2-1 TRBV30 . TRBD2 CAWVGTMYNEQFF TGTGCCTGGGTAGGGACTATGTACAATGAGCAGTTCTTC
TRBJ2-1 TRBV7-3 . TRBD2 CASSEARLAGMNEQFF TGTGCCAGCAGCGAAGCCCGACTAGCGGGAATGAATGAGCAGTTCTTC
TRBJ2-7 TRBV6-1 . TRBD1 CASSEVWGQEIYEQYF TGTGCCAGCAGTGAAGTTTGGGGACAGGAAATCTACGAGCAGTACTTC
TRBJ1-3 TRBV6-1 . TRBD1 CASYPGTGPGNTIYF TGTGCCAGCTACCCCGGGACAGGGCCTGGAAACACCATATATTTT
TRBJ2-7 TRBV10-3 once TRBD1 CAISAGQDQIYEQYF TGTGCCATCAGTGCCGGACAGGACCAAATCTACGAGCAGTACTTC
TRBJ2-7 TRBV7-9 . . CASSLRGDGEQYF TGTGCCAGCAGCTTAAGGGGCGATGGCGAGCAGTACTTC
TRBJ2-1 TRBV6-1 . TRBD2 CASSGERESSYNEQFF TGTGCCAGCAGTGGAGAGCGGGAGAGCTCCTACAATGAGCAGTTCTTC
TRBJ2-5 TRBV5-4 . . CASSFQGLETQYF TGTGCCAGCAGCTTCCAGGGGTTGGAGACCCAGTACTTC
TRBJ1-4 TRBV19 . . CASSIGTSPRSEKLFF TGTGCCAGTAGTATTGGGACAAGTCCTCGTTCCGAAAAACTGTTTTTT
TRBJ2-3 TRBV9 . TRBD2 CASSPPGTSGMHTQYF TGTGCCAGCAGCCCACCCGGGACTAGCGGGATGCATACGCAGTATTTT
TRBJ2-7 TRBV28 . TRBD1 CASSFPGGVEEQYF TGTGCCAGCAGTTTCCCAGGGGGAGTAGAGGAGCAGTACTTC
TRBJ2-1 TRBV7-2 . TRBD2 CASSLAGSGSLNEQFF TGTGCCAGCAGCTTAGCTGGGAGCGGGAGTCTGAATGAGCAGTTCTTC
TRBJ1-2 TRBV7-2 few TRBD1 CASSSDRRDGYTF TGTGCCAGCAGCTCGGACAGGCGGGATGGCTACACCTTC
TRBJ2-2 TRBV6-4 . . CASKTTGNTGELFF TGTGCCAGCAAGACGACAGGGAACACCGGGGAGCTGTTTTTT
TRBJ2-7 TRBV6-1 . TRBD1 CASRAYRDSYEQYF TGTGCCAGCAGGGCTTATCGGGACAGCTACGAGCAGTACTTC
TRBJ2-5 TRBV21-1 many . CASSQSSGYQETQYF TGTGCCAGCAGCCAAAGTTCAGGATACCAAGAGACCCAGTACTTC
TRBJ2-7 TRBV9 . TRBD1 CASSPLGTGGFEQYF TGTGCCAGCAGCCCCCTCGGGACAGGGGGCTTCGAGCAGTACTTC
TRBJ2-7 TRBV30 once TRBD1 CAWSPEWGGQGDYEQYF TGTGCCTGGAGTCCGGAGTGGGGCGGGCAGGGGGATTACGAGCAGTACTTC
TRBJ2-3 TRBV9 once TRBD1 CASSPKDRGDTQYF TGTGCCAGCAGCCCGAAGGACAGGGGAGATACGCAGTATTTT
TRBJ2-7 TRBV28 . TRBD1 CASSEPGQGSYEQYF TGTGCCAGCAGTGAACCGGGACAGGGGTCCTACGAGCAGTACTTC
TRBJ2-7 TRBV4-1 . . CASSQDRARMNYYEQYF TGCGCCAGCAGCCAAGACCGGGCCCGGATGAACTACTACGAGCAGTACTTC
TRBJ1-5 TRBV19 . TRBD1 CATSDREVGNQPQHF TGTGCCACCTCGGACAGGGAGGTCGGCAATCAGCCCCAGCATTTT
TRBJ2-6 TRBV6-1 . . CASSGQSSGANVLTF TGTGCCAGCAGTGGTCAGTCCTCTGGGGCCAACGTCCTGACTTTC
TRBJ2-7 TRBV6-5 few . CASSYWDGNEQYF TGTGCCAGCAGTTACTGGGACGGCAACGAGCAGTACTTC
TRBJ1-3 TRBV30 . . CAWSVSEGNTIYF TGTGCCTGGAGTGTATCGGAGGGAAACACCATATATTTT
TRBJ2-2 TRBV2 . . CASRQYGELFF TGTGCCAGCAGGCAGTACGGGGAGCTGTTTTTT
TRBJ2-7 TRBV5-1 . . CASKRDSEYEQYF TGCGCCAGCAAAAGAGACTCCGAATACGAGCAGTACTTC
TRBJ1-4 TRBV14 . . CASSRNPNEKLFF TGTGCCAGCAGCCGGAACCCTAATGAAAAACTGTTTTTT
TRBJ1-1 TRBV20-1 few . CSVELSREAFF TGCAGTGTTGAACTGAGCAGGGAAGCTTTCTTT
TRBJ2-5 TRBV11-2 . . CASSLVTGIETQYF TGTGCCAGCAGCTTAGTTACAGGGATAGAGACCCAGTACTTC
TRBJ1-2 TRBV7-2 few . CASSPQRVGGYTF TGTGCCAGCAGCCCCCAGAGGGTAGGGGGCTACACCTTC
TRBJ2-4 TRBV27 . . CASRGRWNIQYF TGTGCCAGCAGAGGGAGGTGGAACATTCAGTACTTC
TRBJ2-7 TRBV2 . TRBD1 CASSPGGGSYEQYF TGTGCCAGCAGCCCAGGGGGTGGCTCCTACGAGCAGTACTTC
TRBJ2-5 TRBV30 . . CAWSRGIQETQYF TGTGCCTGGAGTAGAGGGATACAAGAGACCCAGTACTTC
TRBJ2-1 TRBV9 once . CASNTRAGSYNEQFF TGTGCCAGCAACACCCGTGCGGGGTCCTACAATGAGCAGTTCTTC
TRBJ1-4 TRBV15 . . CATSPGITNEKLFF TGTGCCACCAGCCCAGGGATCACGAATGAAAAACTGTTTTTT
TRBJ2-1 TRBV20-1 . . CSAILAYQQFF TGCAGTGCAATCCTAGCGTACCAGCAGTTCTTC
TRBJ2-7 TRBV28 . . CASSLVSPHEQYF TGTGCCAGCAGTTTAGTCTCACCCCACGAGCAGTACTTC
TRBJ2-6 TRBV5-4 . . CASSFQNSGANVLTF TGTGCCAGCAGCTTTCAGAACTCTGGGGCCAACGTCCTGACTTTC
TRBJ2-3 TRBV7-3 many TRBD2 CASSLRGRLATFTDTQYF TGTGCCAGCAGCTTACGGGGTAGACTAGCGACCTTCACAGATACGCAGTATTTT
TRBJ2-5 TRBV15 once TRBD2 CATSRGDYSQETQYF TGTGCCACCAGCAGAGGGGACTACTCCCAAGAGACCCAGTACTTC
TRBJ2-7 TRBV15 . . CATSRLLGPGDEQYF TGTGCCACCAGCAGACTACTAGGTCCAGGGGACGAGCAGTACTTC
TRBJ1-3 TRBV30 . . CAWAPGGNTIYF TGTGCCTGGGCCCCCGGGGGAAACACCATATATTTT
TRBJ2-1 TRBV5-1 . TRBD2 CASNLAGGPNNEQFF TGCGCCAGCAATCTGGCGGGAGGGCCAAACAATGAGCAGTTCTTC
TRBJ1-2 TRBV29-1 . . CSVGEGGGYTF TGCAGCGTTGGGGAGGGAGGAGGCTACACCTTC
TRBJ2-7 TRBV5-1 . TRBD1 CASSPRTGDSGEQYF TGCGCCAGCAGCCCACGGACAGGGGACAGTGGAGAGCAGTACTTC